This entry lists 25 T cell receptor beta chains sequenced from one sample in a study of T cell responses to AZD1222 COVID-19 vaccine. Libraries were prepared by immunoSEQ multiplex PCR; TCRdb keeps only in-frame clonotypes and omits some of them. The sample has approximately 150,000 clones; around 93% are singletons. Sequenced here: peripheral blood, sampled on day 0 of AZD1222 vaccination. These receptors were collected from an adult in good health.

The gene calls are TRBV6-2 or TRBV6-3 and TRBJ1-2, with D unresolved. Looked up from germline, CDR1 is MNHEY and CDR2 is SVGEGT. The CDR3 contains 14 residues. The V end lost 0 bases, the J end lost 4 bases, and 9 bases lay between the germline ends. For the CDR3, the DNA is TGTGCCAGCAGTTACTCGACGGCGGGCTATGGCTACACCTTC. Amino acids: CASSYSTAGYGYTF.

Comment on this clone: This same CDR3 is encoded by further DNA sequences in the sample. This chain links TRBV29-1 with TRBJ1-4; maybe TRBD1 (5 bases). Deletions cut 0 bases from V and 8 bases from J, with 10 bases between. The CDR3 sequence is 13 residues long. The germline V gene has CDR1 SQVTM and CDR2 ANQGSEA. The CDR3 loop reads CSVEDRGREKLFF. The CDR3 DNA reads as TGCAGCGTTGAAGATCGGGGGAGGGAAAAACTGTTTTTT. The full variable domain, in which reference TRBV29-1 and TRBJ1-4 provide the parts outside the CDR3, is SAVISQKPSRDICQRGTSLTIQCQVDSQVTMMFWYRQQPGQSLTLIATANQGSEATYESGFVIDKFPISRPNLTFSTLTVSNMSPEDSSIYLCSVEDRGREKLFFGSGTQLSVL.

The chain carries TRBV5-1 and TRBJ2-1, with 8 bases aligning to TRBD1. The CDR3 runs 15 residues. Unmatched junction bases numbered 7, after V lost 4 bases and J lost 4 bases. Germline CDR1 SGHRS, CDR2 YFSETQ. CDR3 in DNA: TGCGCCAGCAGCCCCCCGGGACAGGAGTACAATGAGCAGTTCTTC. As protein: CASSPPGQEYNEQFF.

The rearrangement uses TRBV30 and TRBJ2-7; the D call may be TRBD1 or TRBD2 (5 bases each). Per germline, CDR1 GTSNPN and CDR2 SVGIG (reference sequence). V was cut by 7 bases and J by 4 bases, with 23 bases left in between. This CDR3 region has 15 residues. The CDR3 loop is CALSASPERGYEQYF. Here the CDR3 DNA reads TGTGCCTTATCGGCGAGTCCTGAGAGGGGTTACGAGCAGTACTTC. Supplemented by reference TRBV30 and TRBJ2-7, the full variable domain reads SQTIHQWPATLVQPVGSPLSLECTVEGTSNPNLYWYRQAAGRGLQLLFYSVGIGQISSEVPQNLSASRPQDRQFILSSKKLLLSDSGFYLCALSASPERGYEQYFGPGTRLTVT.

This chain uses TRBV7-2 with TRBJ2-7, with 7 bases fitting TRBD2. Looked up from germline, CDR1 is SGHTA and CDR2 is FQGNSA. V lost 1 base, J lost 1 base, and 7 bases stayed unmatched. This CDR3 is built from 16 residues. The CDR3: CASSLDGAGVSYEQYF. For the CDR3, the DNA is TGTGCCAGCAGCTTAGACGGCGCGGGAGTTTCCTACGAGCAGTACTTC.

V gene TRBV4-3 combines with J gene TRBJ2-1; 10 bases are shared with TRBD1. This CDR3 has 18 residues. Germline CDR1 is LGHNA and CDR2 is YSLEER. Unmatched junction bases numbered 8, after V lost 3 bases and J lost 0 bases. CDR3 DNA: TGCGCCAGCAGCCAGGGGACAGGGGTTGGAAGCTCCTACAATGAGCAGTTCTTC. This sequence encodes CASSQGTGVGSSYNEQFF.

This chain links TRBV12-3 or TRBV12-4 with TRBJ1-1; TRBD1 aligns across 10 bases. The CDR3 extends over 13 amino acids. The junction had 8 bases not matched to a gene; V was cut back by 6 bases and J by 10 bases. For the CDR3, the DNA is TGTGCCAGCAGCCGAGGGACAGGGGCAGGAGCTTTCTTT. It yields the protein CASSRGTGAGAFF.

Note on this clone: One junction end disagrees with the germline gene, perhaps due to a read error. V gene TRBV3-1 (or the pseudogene TRBV3-2) combines with J gene TRBJ2-7; D may be TRBD2 (6 bases). Per germline, CDR1 LGHDT and CDR2 YNNKEL (reference sequence). The CDR3 sequence is 17 residues long. The CDR3 reads CASSEEEEGKGSREQYF. CDR3 in DNA: TGTGCCAGCAGCGAAGAGGAGGAGGGAAAGGGGTCTAGGGAGCAGTACTTC.

V and J are TRBV7-9 and TRBJ2-1; D not resolved. V was trimmed by 2 bases and J by 5 bases, leaving 13 bases between them. In germline, CDR1 is SEHNR, CDR2 FQNEAQ (reference sequence). The CDR3 consists of 15 residues. The CDR3 coding sequence is TGTGCCAGCAGCTTAATACCGACGCCGAACAATGAGCAGTTCTTC. Translation gives CASSLIPTPNNEQFF.

The rearrangement links TRBV7-2 to TRBJ1-2; weak D call: TRBD1 (6 bases). This CDR3 is 14 amino acids long. V shed 8 bases and J shed 4 bases, with 17 bases lying between them. The germline CDR1 and CDR2 sequences are SGHTA and FQGNSA. The CDR3 is CASRWGPGGYGYTF. The CDR3 nucleotides read TGTGCCAGCCGGTGGGGGCCAGGAGGCTATGGCTACACCTTC.

The chain couples TRBV3-1 (or the pseudogene TRBV3-2) to TRBJ2-3, with D perhaps TRBD2 (6 bases). The CDR3 runs to 15 residues. V lost 4 bases and J 3 bases, leaving 14 bases between the germline ends. Germline V gene lookup returns CDR1 LGHDT and CDR2 YNNKEL (reference sequence). The CDR3 loop is CASSLGLKWTDTQYF. The DNA of the CDR3 is TGTGCCAGCAGCCTCGGACTAAAGTGGACAGATACGCAGTATTTT.

The V gene is TRBV28, the J gene TRBJ2-4; 8 nucleotides agree with TRBD2. CDR1 and CDR2 from the germline V gene are MDHEN and SYDVKM. V shed 6 bases, J shed 4 bases, and the junction held 14 bases outside the gene matches. The CDR3 has 17 residues. CDR3 protein: CASSAPGLADFKNIQYF. The CDR3 coding sequence is TGTGCCAGCAGCGCACCTGGACTAGCAGACTTTAAAAACATTCAGTACTTC.

V and J are TRBV7-2 and TRBJ2-4; tentatively, D is TRBD1 (6 bases). This CDR3 region has 14 residues. Looked up from germline, CDR1 is SGHTA and CDR2 is FQGNSA. Trimming removed 2 bases at V and 1 base at J, with 6 bases between. The CDR3 sequence: CASSLQGAKNIQYF. In nucleotides, the CDR3 is TGTGCCAGCAGCTTACAGGGGGCCAAAAACATTCAGTACTTC. Drawing the rest from reference TRBV7-2 and TRBJ2-4, the complete variable domain is GAGVSQSPSNKVTEKGKDVELRCDPISGHTALYWYRQSLGQGLEFLIYFQGNSAPDKSGLPSDRFSAERTGGSVSTLTIQRTQQEDSAVYLCASSLQGAKNIQYFGAGTRLSVL.

Written as DNA, the CDR3 is TGTGCCAGCAGCCTCTCGGGCTCCTATAATTCACCCCTCCACTTT. Its protein product is CASSLSGSYNSPLHF. The chain employs TRBV5-6 and TRBJ1-6; D gene unclear. Trimming shortened V by 4 bases and J by 0 bases, and 8 bases separated the two germline ends. From germline, CDR1 is SGHDT and CDR2 YYEEEE. There are 15 residues in the CDR3.

V and J are TRBV9 and TRBJ2-2, with D unresolved. Trimming shortened V by 2 bases and J by 3 bases, and 11 bases separated the two germline ends. Germline assignment: CDR1 SGDLS and CDR2 YYNGEE. The CDR3 consists of 15 residues. In nucleotides, the CDR3 is TGTGCCAGCAGCGTCGAGGCCACCTACACCGGGGAGCTGTTTTTT. Residues: CASSVEATYTGELFF.

This clone was counted only a few times. This chain links TRBV29-1 with TRBJ1-1; D not certain. The ends were cut back, 4 bases at V and 2 bases at J, with 11 bases in the middle. The CDR3 length is 13 residues. Germline CDR1 reads SQVTM; CDR2 reads ANQGSEA. In DNA, the CDR3 is TGCAGCGTTGCGCGGGGTGCTAACACTGAAGCTTTCTTT. Amino acid sequence: CSVARGANTEAFF.

V and J are TRBV2 and TRBJ2-7, with D possibly TRBD1 on 6 matching bases. Germline CDR1 SNHLY, CDR2 FYNNEI. The CDR3 runs to 14 residues. V dropped 2 bases and J dropped 1 base, with 9 bases sitting between them. The CDR3 DNA reads as TGTGCCAGCAGTGAACAGGGGTCTTCCTACGAGCAGTACTTC. Amino acids: CASSEQGSSYEQYF.

The chain combines TRBV19 with TRBJ1-2; 7 positions match TRBD1. The V gene's germline CDR1 is LNHDA and CDR2 SQIVND (reference sequence). V lost 7 bases, J lost 6 bases, and 20 bases stayed unmatched. The CDR3 spans 17 residues. CDR3 DNA sequence: TGTGCCAGTACCCCAGGATCGGAAGCAGGGGGTCGAAATGGCTACACCTTC. Protein product: CASTPGSEAGGRNGYTF.

This rearrangement joins TRBV18 to TRBJ2-4, with 7 positions matching TRBD1. The CDR3 covers 13 residues. Per the germline V gene, CDR1 is KGHSH and CDR2 is LQKENI. The ends lost 3 bases at V and 6 bases at J; junction bases unmatched: 2. This CDR3 is CASSPHRGNIQYF. Here the CDR3 DNA reads TGTGCCAGCTCACCCCACAGGGGAAACATTCAGTACTTC.

The chain is built from TRBV19 and TRBJ2-2; 7 positions agree with TRBD1. This CDR3 has 14 residues. V dropped 10 bases and J dropped 2; count of bases not matched to a gene: 7. From germline, CDR1 is LNHDA and CDR2 SQIVND (reference sequence). CDR3 coding DNA: TGTGCCACCCTAGACAGGGAAAACACCGGGGAGCTGTTTTTT. Residues: CATLDRENTGELFF.

In regard to this clone: Other nucleotide sequences in the sample specify the same CDR3. V usage is TRBV9 and J usage is TRBJ2-7; 11 bases match TRBD2. V shed 2 bases and J 1 base; nucleotides not matched to a gene: 2. Germline V lookup: CDR1 SGDLS, CDR2 YYNGEE. The CDR3 extends over 15 amino acids. CDR3 DNA sequence: TGTGCCAGCAGCGTTACTAGCGGGAGATCCTACGAGCAGTACTTC. It encodes CASSVTSGRSYEQYF.

The chain employs TRBV2 and TRBJ1-3; D is ambiguous. The CDR3 covers 16 residues. V lost 1 base to trimming and J lost 0 bases, with 10 bases between them. Germline V gene data show CDR1 as SNHLY and CDR2 as FYNNEI. CDR3 DNA: TGTGCCAGCAGTGAAGTGGTAGGGCCCTCTGGAAACACCATATATTTT. It codes for CASSEVVGPSGNTIYF.

This chain connects TRBV19 to TRBJ2-2, with a possible D match to TRBD2 (5 bases). Deletions cut 4 bases from V and 3 bases from J, with 9 bases between. This CDR3 comprises 14 residues. CDR1 is LNHDA, CDR2 SQIVND, per germline (reference sequence). In DNA form, the CDR3 reads TGTGCCAGTAGTAAGTGGGAGCACACCGGGGAGCTGTTTTTT. Its translation: CASSKWEHTGELFF.

The chain uses TRBV3-1 (or the pseudogene TRBV3-2) and TRBJ1-2; TRBD1 aligns across 8 bases. CDR1 and CDR2 from the germline V gene are LGHDT and YNNKEL (reference sequence). The J segment lost 7 bases and the V segment lost 1 base, leaving 11 bases of the junction unmatched. This CDR3 has 16 residues. The CDR3 is CASSQAQGQGAAGYTF. CDR3 in DNA: TGTGCCAGCAGCCAAGCCCAGGGGCAGGGGGCGGCTGGCTACACCTTC.

This rearrangement joins TRBV14 to TRBJ1-1, with TRBD1 as a possible D gene (5 bases). V gave up 3 bases and J gave up 1 base, with 9 bases separating them. This CDR3 region has 14 residues. Germline V gene data show CDR1 as SGHDN and CDR2 as FVKESK. The CDR3 sequence: CASSHRGWNTEAFF. In DNA form, the CDR3 reads TGTGCCAGCAGCCACCGGGGGTGGAACACTGAAGCTTTCTTT.